The clone carrying this TCR beta chain is a singleton in its sample. This specimen belongs to a study of T-cell memory formation after mild COVID-19. V lost 4 bases to trimming and J lost 6 bases; unmatched junction nucleotides: 7. This CDR3 region has 14 residues. CDR1 and CDR2 from the germline V gene are GTSNPN and SVGIG (reference sequence). TCRdb analysed the 5' RACE reads with MiXCR anew, one entry per CDR3 protein. The sample holds approximately 560,000 distinct CDR3 sequences, 17% seen once. This TCR was recovered from an adult woman who had mild COVID-19 (a few samples of this study predate the infection). Cell type and time point are not known. Sample: PBMCs or a T cell subset sorted from them (not recorded which). This chain links TRBV30 with TRBJ2-2, with 8 bases matching TRBD1. Here the CDR3 DNA reads TGTGCCTGGAATAGGGACAGGCTTGCCGGGGAGCTGTTTTTT. This codes for CAWNRDRLAGELFF. Full variable domain (outside the CDR3, taken from reference TRBV30 and TRBJ2-2): SQTIHQWPATLVQPVGSPLSLECTVEGTSNPNLYWYRQAAGRGLQLLFYSVGIGQISSEVPQNLSASRPQDRQFILSSKKLLLSDSGFYLCAWNRDRLAGELFFGEGSRLTVL.